This record looks at one TCR beta chain sequence and its context. The data belong to a study of blood T cell repertoires in COVID-19. CDR1 is MNHEY, CDR2 SVGAGI, per germline. The CDR3 runs to 13 residues. The V and J ends lost 6 bases and 4 bases, in that order; junction bases with no gene match: 4. In the original workflow: Scientists estimated how many nucleated cells there were by amplifying reference gene primers. Here immunoSEQ multiplex PCR was the method, and the copy in TCRdb shows in-frame clones only, minus some. V and J calls and clone size come straight from that table; D and trimming were deduced from the DNA. Of around 440,000 clones detected, more than 70% appear once; the ten largest clones hold roughly 12%.

The sequence came from a woman aged 45-60 years with COVID-19, enrolled during active disease. The rearrangement uses TRBV6-5 and TRBJ2-5; 8 positions match TRBD1. The sample taken for sequencing was peripheral blood. The CDR3 protein is CASSTTGVETQYF. The CDR3, as DNA: TGTGCCAGCAGCACGACAGGGGTAGAGACCCAGTACTTC.